This TCR beta chain was found in a study of early T cells in non-severe SARS-CoV-2 infection. About the study: With bulk RNA from unsorted whole blood as input, sequencing yielded unpaired chains.

V lost 4 bases and J 0 bases, leaving 2 bases between the germline ends. This CDR3 has 12 residues. Germline V gene data show CDR1 as SGHAT and CDR2 as FQNNGV. Unique molecular identifiers (one per individual cDNA molecule) were attached. TCRdb passed the 5' RACE reads through MiXCR, listing each CDR3 protein once. The table lists under 95,000 distinct CDR3 sequences, more than 10% of them singletons, with more than 3% in the top ten. General observations from the study: Lookups in VDJdb leaned toward anti-spike CD8 responses and missed private and CD4 specificities.

This clonotype was counted many times. Its specificity is unknown. The origin of this receptor is an adult who was a healthcare worker with PCR-confirmed SARS-CoV-2 infection or an uninfected control (not recorded which). The sequencing sample was made of whole blood. The V call is TRBV11-2, the J call TRBJ2-3, with no clear D. The CDR3 spells CASSSSTDTQYF. The DNA for the CDR3 is TGTGCCAGCAGCTCTAGCACAGATACGCAGTATTTT.